Included here is one T cell receptor beta chain sequence, with context. The antigen is undetermined. These data belong to a study of cytomegalovirus exposure and HLA in healthy donors. Background on the study: The 120 validation repertoires used the same platform as the roughly 670 first-cohort repertoires (as reported by a later analysis).

Study results and caveats: In vitro confirmation showed three CMV-associated chains to be CMV antigen specific.

Donors came from a validation cohort of over a hundred subjects, distinct from the first 666-subject cohort. TCRdb's copy holds only in-frame clones and misses some; the assay was immunoSEQ multiplex PCR. This table has around 260,000 clones, less than 95% appearing once. Sequences were obtained from PBMCs. This clonotype was obtained from a woman between 25 and 40 years old in good health and CMV-seronegative.

DNA of the CDR3: TGTGCCATCAGTGAGAAGCCTATGGCACGCGGCTACACCTTC. It translates to CAISEKPMARGYTF. This sequence joins TRBV10-3 and TRBJ1-2, with no clear D. Deletions cut 2 bases from V and 8 bases from J, with 15 bases between. The CDR3 loop spans 14 amino acids. Germline V gene data show CDR1 as ENHRY and CDR2 as SYGVKD.